This TCR beta chain was captured in a study of blood T cell repertoires in COVID-19 (dated by TCRdb to 2020 to 2022). In the study overall: Collaborator samples came from the United States, Italy and Spain and covered acute and convalescent phases of COVID-19. The material from the prospective study consisted of cDNA or gDNA derived from T cells, B-cell-depleted T cells, or PBMCs. Deeply sampled blood TCRbeta repertoires from subjects exposed to, actively infected with, or recovered from COVID-19 were included in the dataset. The repertoires were made available in a free public database intended to serve as a resource for research on the immune response to SARS-CoV-2. The samples were drawn from the first 160 participants of the ongoing ImmuneRACE study and from under 1,500 subjects provided by 6 global collaborators. The sample metadata nearly always contained a de-identified subject ID, COVID-19 status, age in years and sex. HLA class I and class II types, where available, came from metadata supplied by the sample provider rather than from assay-based typing. General conclusions and limits of the study: The amount of clinical and demographic metadata varied by source and participant and was provided uncurated.

Whole blood was collected in K2EDTA tubes by collaborating institutions according to the institutions' own protocols. For TCRbeta analysis, collaborators shipped samples in one of three forms: frozen whole blood, isolated PBMCs, or DNA extracted from either of those sample types. Of note for this clone: No antigen is known for it. Within one base of it there is no much larger clone, and no base qualities were kept.

V and J are trimmed by 5 bases and 2 bases, and the gene matches miss 3 bases of the junction. CDR3 length: 14 amino acids, cysteine to phenylalanine. The CDR3 DNA has 42 bases and is translated from base 1. The germline V gene provides CDR1 KGHSH and CDR2 LQKENI. TCRbeta CDR3 regions were amplified from genomic DNA by means of the immunoSEQ Assay, a bias-controlled multiplex PCR. On the authors' methods: Nucleated cell counts per sample were estimated from amplification of reference gene primers within the assay. Sequence reads were collapsed and filtered to measure the absolute abundance of every unique TCRbeta CDR3 rearrangement. Productive Simpson clonality was computed per sample as the square root of Simpson's diversity index over productive rearrangements. TCRdb took this table from immuneACCESS and kept in-frame rearrangements with V and J called. Such tables lack part of the clones; where checked against another copy, unresolved V genes explain under half of the gap, and the rest is unexplained. The V and J calls and clone size are taken from that table; D and trimming were inferred from the DNA. Across this sample there are approximately 99,000 clones, with approximately 87% seen only once. The top ten clonotypes cover about 20% of the sample.

The receptor comes from a human donor in a cohort sampled during active COVID-19. The chain uses TRBV18 and TRBJ2-1, with 7 middle bases fitting TRBD2. Sequenced: peripheral blood. The sequenced DNA: TGTGCCAGCTCAGAAAGCGGGACCTACAATGAGCAGTTCTTC. This sequence encodes CASSESGTYNEQFF.